This TCR beta chain is drawn from a study of blood T cell repertoires in COVID-19. Whole-study context: The United States, Italy and Spain supplied acute and convalescent COVID-19 samples. The cDNA or gDNA used as material had been derived from T cells, B-cell-depleted T cells, or PBMCs.

Per the original data handling: Counts of nucleated cells, estimated from reference gene primer amplification, were obtained. Repertoires were generated with immunoSEQ multiplex PCR, while TCRdb's copy carries only in-frame clones and drops some. The DNA was the basis for D and trimming; V, J and clone size are from that table. The data show approximately 500,000 clones, about 88% seen once. The sequence came from a young man with COVID-19, enrolled during active disease. Sequencing was performed on peripheral blood.

CDR3 DNA sequence: TGTGCCAGCAGCTTAGTTGCGGGGGCTCTCAATGAGCAGTTCTTC. It encodes CASSLVAGALNEQFF. The V call is TRBV7-6, the J call TRBJ2-1; tentatively, D is TRBD2 (7 bases). The CDR3 has 15 amino acids. Trimming stripped 1 base from V and 6 bases from J, with 13 bases between. Germline V gene sequence: CDR1 SGHVS, CDR2 FNYEAQ.